Listed below are T cell receptor beta chains from one sample, sequenced in a study of blood T cell repertoires in COVID-19. Clones were read by immunoSEQ multiplex PCR, and TCRdb kept only the in-frame ones, dropping some. The sample includes roughly 230,000 clones, about 90% seen only once; the top ten take 2.1%. Sequencing was performed on peripheral blood. These receptor sequences come from a woman aged 55-70 years with COVID-19, enrolled during active disease. CDR3s include the opening cysteine and the closing phenylalanine or tryptophan. A D gene is named only where the DNA matches it firmly. Size values are once, few and many counts, or a class for expanded clones, and some rows have none.

>TRBJ1-2|TRBV6-2/TRBV6-3|.|.
TGTGCCAGCAGTTACGGCCCCGACAGGCCTGGCTACACCTTC
CASSYGPDRPGYTF
>TRBJ2-7|TRBV3-1/TRBV3-2|.|.
TGTGCCAGCAGCCAAGATTCGACACGTGCCTACGAGCAGTACTTC
CASSQDSTRAYEQYF
>TRBJ2-3|TRBV7-2|.|TRBD2
TGTGCCAGCAGCTTAGCGGCTAGCGGGATAGATACGCAGTATTTT
CASSLAASGIDTQYF
>TRBJ1-6|TRBV18|.|.
TGTGCCAGCTCACCACCGGACCGGACAAGTAATTCACCCCTCCACTTT
CASSPPDRTSNSPLHF
>TRBJ2-7|TRBV7-3|.|.
TGTGCCAGCAGCTTAGTCAGGGGCCCAATTGACGAGCAGTACTTC
CASSLVRGPIDEQYF
>TRBJ2-7|TRBV7-2|.|TRBD1
TGTGCCAGCAGCGGACCCCGGGACAGGGGGAAAGGGTACGAGCAGTACTTC
CASSGPRDRGKGYEQYF
>TRBJ1-5|TRBV18|.|.
TGTGCCAGCTCGCCGGGACACACCAATCAGCCCCAGCATTTT
CASSPGHTNQPQHF
>TRBJ1-2|TRBV27|once|TRBD1
TGTGCCAGCAGGACTGGACAGGGCATAGGCTACACCTTC
CASRTGQGIGYTF
>TRBJ1-1|TRBV6-5|.|.
TGTGCCAGCAGTCGTAACACGAACACTGAAGCTTTCTTT
CASSRNTNTEAFF
>TRBJ2-1|TRBV5-4|.|TRBD2
TGTGCCAGCAGCCCCACTAGCGGGGCACTTTACAATGAGCAGTTCTTC
CASSPTSGALYNEQFF
>TRBJ2-4|TRBV7-2|.|.
TGTGCCAGCAGCTCCTACCAACAGGTGGACATTCAGTACTTC
CASSSYQQVDIQYF
>TRBJ1-3|TRBV18|.|.
TGTGCCAGCTCACCCCTCCTACAGAGAGCCTTCTCTGGAAACACCATATATTTT
CASSPLLQRAFSGNTIYF
>TRBJ2-3|TRBV7-9|.|TRBD2
TGTGCCAGCAGTCTAGCGGGGGTAGGTTTT
CASSLAGVGF
>TRBJ1-4|TRBV3-1/TRBV3-2|.|.
TGTGCCAGCAGCCCTCCTGGAGCGGGAAAACTGTTTTTT
CASSPPGAGKLFF
>TRBJ1-1|TRBV18|.|.
TGTGCCAGCTCACCACAACTACAGGTGAACACTGAAGCTTTCTTT
CASSPQLQVNTEAFF
>TRBJ1-2|TRBV11-2|.|.
TGTGCCAGCAGCTTGGCAGGGGCCCCTCTCTATGGCTACACCTTC
CASSLAGAPLYGYTF
>TRBJ2-3|TRBV7-2|.|TRBD2
TGTGCCAGCAGCTTAGCTAGCGGGGGGGGCCGTGGTGATACGCAGTATTTT
CASSLASGGGRGDTQYF
>TRBJ2-3|TRBV7-2|few|TRBD2
TGTGCCAGCAGCCGGACTAGCGGGGGGGCCAGGGATACGCAGTATTTT
CASSRTSGGARDTQYF
>TRBJ1-1|TRBV5-1|.|.
TGCGCCAGCAGCTTGGTGCAGGGGCGCAGGGACACTGAAGCTTTCTTT
CASSLVQGRRDTEAFF
>TRBJ1-5|TRBV7-2|.|.
TGTGCCAGCAGCTTAGAATCCGAGAATCAGCCCCAGCATTTT
CASSLESENQPQHF
>TRBJ2-3|TRBV5-4|.|.
TGTGCCAGCAGCTCCCTGTCTGGACAGCCCGTCACAGATACGCAGTATTTT
CASSSLSGQPVTDTQYF
>TRBJ1-6|TRBV30|.|.
TGTGCCTGGAGTGAAGCTAATGCCGATTCACCCCTCCACTTT
CAWSEANADSPLHF
>TRBJ1-4|TRBV5-8|.|.
TGTGCCAGCAGCTTAGAGGGTTCAACTAATGAAAAACTGTTTTTT
CASSLEGSTNEKLFF
>TRBJ2-7|TRBV5-1|once|.
TGCGCCAGCAGCTTGGGGTCGGGGTCCGCCTACGAGCAGTACTTC
CASSLGSGSAYEQYF
>TRBJ1-2|TRBV7-9|.|TRBD1
TGTGCCAGCAGCTTAAAGGGGGCTAAGTCAAGTGGGGACTATGGCTACACCTTC
CASSLKGAKSSGDYGYTF
>TRBJ2-3|TRBV19|once|TRBD2
TGTGCCAGTAGTATTCCCGGCGGGGGTGCCACAGATACGCAGTATTTT
CASSIPGGGATDTQYF
>TRBJ2-1|TRBV5-4|once|TRBD2
TGTGCCAGCAGCTTGGGCGGGGGGGTTTACAATGAGCAGTTCTTC
CASSLGGGVYNEQFF
>TRBJ2-2|TRBV9|.|.
TGTGCCAGCAGCGGCCAGGGGAACACCGGGGAGCTGTTTTTT
CASSGQGNTGELFF
>TRBJ1-5|TRBV6-1|.|TRBD1
TGTGCCAGCAGTGAAGTATCGAACAGGGGGGTTAGGGGCAATCAGCCCCAGCATTTT
CASSEVSNRGVRGNQPQHF
>TRBJ1-2|TRBV25-1|.|.
TGTGCCAGCAGTGAATTAGGAGGACCAAAGGATGGCTACACCTTC
CASSELGGPKDGYTF
>TRBJ2-7|TRBV3-1/TRBV3-2|.|TRBD2
TGTGCCAGCAGCCCGCGACTAGCGGGGAAGGACGAGCAGTACTTC
CASSPRLAGKDEQYF
>TRBJ1-5|TRBV19|.|.
TGTGCCAGTAGTATCTTTTGGGACACTAGCAATCAGCCCCAGCATTTT
CASSIFWDTSNQPQHF
>TRBJ1-2|TRBV25-1|.|TRBD1
TGTGCCAGCAGTGACACCGGGACAGGGGTTCGTGGCTACACCTTC
CASSDTGTGVRGYTF
>TRBJ2-1|TRBV7-9|.|.
TGTGCCAGCAGGCTGGGCGAGTACAATGAGCAGTTCTTC
CASRLGEYNEQFF
>TRBJ2-1|TRBV19|.|.
TGTGCCAGTAGCGTCATTCTTCTCAGGGGCTCCTACAATGAGCAGTTCTTC
CASSVILLRGSYNEQFF
>TRBJ1-2|TRBV6-5|.|TRBD1
TGTGCCAGCAGACCCGGGACAGGGGGGAACTATGGCTACACCTTC
CASRPGTGGNYGYTF
>TRBJ1-2|TRBV6-2/TRBV6-3|.|.
TGTGCCAGCAGCCAACAGCCAAACGGCTACACCTTC
CASSQQPNGYTF
>TRBJ1-2|TRBV9|.|TRBD1
TGTGCCAGCAGCGTTACCGGGACAGGGGGCTACACCTTC
CASSVTGTGGYTF
>TRBJ1-1|TRBV5-4|.|.
TGTGCCAGCAGCTGGGACTCACAGGGAGGGACTGAAGCTTTCTTT
CASSWDSQGGTEAFF
>TRBJ2-1|TRBV4-2|once|TRBD1
TGTGCCAGCAGCCGAAGAGATGGGACAGTGCATAATGAGCAGTTCTTC
CASSRRDGTVHNEQFF
>TRBJ1-1|TRBV12-3/TRBV12-4|once|.
TGTGCCAGCAGTTTAGCGTTGGAGGAAGCTTTCTTT
CASSLALEEAFF
>TRBJ2-1|TRBV7-2|.|.
TGTGCCAGCAGCTTCACCCTAACAGGGGAGGATTACAATGAGCAGTTCTTC
CASSFTLTGEDYNEQFF
>TRBJ1-4|TRBV7-2|.|.
TGTGCCAGCAGCCAAAACGGGGGGCCTCAAAAACTGTTTTTT
CASSQNGGPQKLFF
>TRBJ2-7|TRBV5-1|.|TRBD1
TGCGCCAGCAGCTTGGTCGGGGCCGGGACAGGGTACCACGAGCAGTACTTC
CASSLVGAGTGYHEQYF
>TRBJ1-3|TRBV4-3|.|.
TGCGCCAGCAGCTCCTTCCTAGGGTATGGGGCTAACACCATATATTTT
CASSSFLGYGANTIYF
>TRBJ1-2|TRBV30|.|.
TGTGCCTGGAGTGTCTCGGGGGATGGCTACACCTTC
CAWSVSGDGYTF
>TRBJ1-2|TRBV5-1|.|TRBD1
TGCGCCAGCAGCTTGGGCGGGACAGCCACTTCTAACTATGGCTACACCTTC
CASSLGGTATSNYGYTF
>TRBJ1-1|TRBV7-7|.|.
TGTGCTAGCAGTTTTCATGTGAACACTGAAGCTTTCTTT
CASSFHVNTEAFF
>TRBJ1-2|TRBV14|.|.
TGTGCCAGCAGCCGGGAGGACAAACCGTATGGCTACACCTTC
CASSREDKPYGYTF